This T cell receptor (beta chain) was obtained from a study of T cells after yellow fever vaccination. Background on the study: Some fractions had low cell numbers, and these were prepared with SMART-Seq v4 Ultra Low Input.

Synthesis of TCR cDNA relied on 5'RACE template switching, which attached a universal primer site and UMIs. MiXCR, run by TCRdb on the 5' RACE reads, gives a single entry per CDR3 protein. Of around 350,000 distinct CDR3 sequences listed, approximately 6% were seen once; the top ten hold 15%. Whole-study results and caveats: Once the booster was given, most primary-vaccination clones reappeared, at about 96% for CD4 and around 90% for CD8.

A remark on this clonotype: Its antigen remains unidentified.

CDR1 is DFQATT, CDR2 SNEGSKA, per germline (reference sequence). The CDR3 is 12 residues long. Trimming left V 5 bases short and J 0 bases short, with 8 bases between. The rearrangement links TRBV20-1 to TRBJ2-7; D not certain. This specimen was PBMCs, taken 5 days after the yellow fever booster vaccination. This sequence originates from a man between 25 and 39 years old who received the YFV17D yellow fever vaccine. CDR3 coding DNA: TGCAGTGCTGCCAGGAGCTCCTACGAGCAGTACTTC. This encodes CSAARSSYEQYF.